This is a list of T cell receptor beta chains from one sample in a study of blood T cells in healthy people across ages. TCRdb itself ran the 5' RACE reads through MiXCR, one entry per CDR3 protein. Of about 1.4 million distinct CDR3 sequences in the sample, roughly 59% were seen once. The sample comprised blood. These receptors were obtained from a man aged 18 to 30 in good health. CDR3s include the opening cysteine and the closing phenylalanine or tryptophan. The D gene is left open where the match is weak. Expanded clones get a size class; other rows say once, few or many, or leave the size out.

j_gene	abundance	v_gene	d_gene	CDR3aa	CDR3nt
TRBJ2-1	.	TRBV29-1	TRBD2	CSVVLAGSSYNEQFF	TGCAGCGTTGTTTTAGCGGGGAGCTCCTACAATGAGCAGTTCTTC
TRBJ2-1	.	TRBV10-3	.	CAIRADGRNEQFF	TGTGCCATCAGGGCTGACGGACGCAATGAGCAGTTCTTC
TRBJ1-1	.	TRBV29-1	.	CSVENRLGLNTEAFF	TGCAGCGTTGAAAACCGGCTAGGTCTGAACACTGAAGCTTTCTTT
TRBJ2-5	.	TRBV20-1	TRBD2	CSAGLAGAGETQYF	TGCAGTGCTGGACTAGCGGGGGCCGGGGAGACCCAGTACTTC
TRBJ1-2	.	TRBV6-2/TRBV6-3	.	CASSGEYYGYTF	TGTGCCAGCAGCGGGGAGTACTATGGCTACACCTTC
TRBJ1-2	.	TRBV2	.	CASILGRNYGYTF	TGTGCCAGCATTCTTGGGAGGAACTATGGCTACACCTTC
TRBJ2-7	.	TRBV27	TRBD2	CASRGAGVGIEQYF	TGTGCCAGCAGGGGAGCGGGAGTGGGTATAGAGCAGTACTTC
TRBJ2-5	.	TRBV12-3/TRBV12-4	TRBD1	CASSFGTGGQETQYF	TGTGCCAGCAGTTTTGGGACAGGGGGCCAAGAGACCCAGTACTTC
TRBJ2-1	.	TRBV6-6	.	CASSYYLEDFYNEQFF	TGTGCCAGCAGTTACTATCTGGAGGACTTTTACAATGAGCAGTTCTTC
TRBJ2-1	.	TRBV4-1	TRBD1	CASSQPLHGTGTINEQFF	TGCGCCAGCAGCCAACCCCTCCACGGGACAGGGACGATCAATGAGCAGTTCTTC
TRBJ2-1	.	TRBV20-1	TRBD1	CSAKGWPGGVNEQFF	TGCAGTGCTAAGGGTTGGCCAGGGGGCGTTAATGAGCAGTTCTTC
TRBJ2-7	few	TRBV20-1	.	CSAPYWDEQYF	TGCAGTGCTCCATACTGGGACGAGCAGTACTTC
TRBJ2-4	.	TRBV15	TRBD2	CATSRATSGGSVLAKNIQYF	TGTGCCACCAGCAGAGCTACTAGCGGGGGGTCCGTTTTAGCCAAAAACATTCAGTACTTC
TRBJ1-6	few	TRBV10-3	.	CAISVGGEKVSPLHF	TGTGCCATCAGTGTCGGCGGGGAAAAGGTTTCACCCCTCCACTTT
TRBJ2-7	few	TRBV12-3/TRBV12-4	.	CASSLKRATSEQYF	TGTGCCAGCAGTTTAAAGCGGGCTACGTCCGAGCAGTACTTC
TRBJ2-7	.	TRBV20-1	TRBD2	CSARISGTDEQYF	TGCAGTGCTAGGATTAGCGGGACGGACGAGCAGTACTTC
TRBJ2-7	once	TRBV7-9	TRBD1	CASSGQTGTGATYEQYF	TGTGCCAGCAGCGGTCAAACCGGGACAGGGGCCACATACGAGCAGTACTTC
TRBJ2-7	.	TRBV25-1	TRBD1	CASRDRVPPYEQYF	TGTGCCAGCAGAGACAGGGTACCTCCCTACGAGCAGTACTTC
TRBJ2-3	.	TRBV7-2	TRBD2	CASSPGGGAFTDAQYF	TGTGCCAGCAGTCCGGGAGGCGGGGCGTTCACAGATGCGCAGTATTTT
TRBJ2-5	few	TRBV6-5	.	CASKGTDTQETQYF	TGTGCCAGCAAGGGGACTGATACACAAGAGACCCAGTACTTC
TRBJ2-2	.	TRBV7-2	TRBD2	CASTTASGTSPGELFF	TGTGCCAGCACCACGGCGTCGGGGACTAGCCCCGGGGAGCTGTTTTTT
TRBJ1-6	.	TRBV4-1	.	CASSQDPGADSPLHF	TGCGCCAGCAGCCAAGACCCCGGAGCGGATTCACCCCTCCACTTT
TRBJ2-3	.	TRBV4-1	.	CASRLGPYTDTQYF	TGCGCCAGCAGACTGGGACCCTACACAGATACGCAGTATTTT
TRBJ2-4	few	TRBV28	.	CASRTTGTSQNIQYF	TGTGCCAGCAGGACCACCGGGACAAGTCAAAACATTCAGTACTTC
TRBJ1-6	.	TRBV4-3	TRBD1	CASSQDRARYSPLHF	TGCGCCAGCAGCCAGGACAGGGCCCGGTATTCACCCCTCCACTTT
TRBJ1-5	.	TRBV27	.	CASSSNGVYQPQHF	TGTGCCAGCAGTTCGAACGGGGTCTATCAGCCCCAGCATTTT
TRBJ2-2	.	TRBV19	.	CASSIFRAGELFF	TGTGCCAGTAGTATATTCCGGGCCGGGGAGCTGTTTTTT
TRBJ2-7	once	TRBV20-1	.	CSAADFLGGYEQYF	TGCAGTGCTGCTGACTTCCTGGGAGGCTACGAGCAGTACTTC
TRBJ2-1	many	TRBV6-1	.	CASSVSYNEQFF	TGTGCCAGCAGTGTAAGTTACAATGAGCAGTTCTTC
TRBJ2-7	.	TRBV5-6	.	CASSPPGTIASYEQYF	TGTGCCAGCAGCCCACCCGGGACAATTGCCTCCTACGAGCAGTACTTC
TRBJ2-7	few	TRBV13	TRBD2	CASSSLPGGNEQYF	TGTGCCAGCAGCTCTCTACCGGGAGGTAACGAGCAGTACTTC
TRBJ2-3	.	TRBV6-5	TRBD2	CASSWEGTQYF	TGTGCCAGCAGCTGGGAGGGTACGCAGTATTTT
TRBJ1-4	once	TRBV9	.	CASSADGAREKLFF	TGTGCCAGCAGCGCGGACGGCGCAAGGGAAAAACTGTTTTTT
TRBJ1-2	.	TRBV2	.	CASSDWVAPGSYGYTF	TGTGCCAGCAGTGATTGGGTGGCACCCGGTAGCTATGGCTACACCTTC
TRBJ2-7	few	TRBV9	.	CASSPRSSGSSYEQYF	TGTGCCAGCAGCCCCCGGAGTAGCGGAAGCTCCTACGAGCAGTACTTC
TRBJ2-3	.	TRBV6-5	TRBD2	CASSPSGRYSDTQYF	TGTGCCAGCAGTCCTAGCGGGAGGTACTCAGATACGCAGTATTTT
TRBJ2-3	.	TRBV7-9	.	CASSSEGLQGIYTDTQYF	TGTGCCAGCAGCTCTGAGGGCCTCCAGGGAATCTACACAGATACGCAGTATTTT
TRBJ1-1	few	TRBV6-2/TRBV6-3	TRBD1	CASSYIGDRMNTEAFF	TGTGCCAGCAGTTATATCGGGGACAGAATGAACACTGAAGCTTTCTTT
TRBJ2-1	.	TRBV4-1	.	CASSQSEGVYNEQFF	TGCGCCAGCAGCCAGAGCGAGGGGGTTTACAATGAGCAGTTCTTC
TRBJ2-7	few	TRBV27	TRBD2	CASSDTPELAGVSYEQYF	TGTGCCAGCAGCGACACACCAGAACTAGCGGGAGTTTCCTACGAGCAGTACTTC
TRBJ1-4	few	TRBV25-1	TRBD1	CASSGTGTGSEKLFF	TGTGCCAGCAGTGGTACCGGGACAGGCAGTGAAAAACTGTTTTTT
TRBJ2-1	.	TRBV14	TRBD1	CASSLQGSRGSAVFYNEQFF	TGTGCCAGCAGCCTACAGGGGTCGCGTGGCAGTGCAGTTTTCTACAATGAGCAGTTCTTC
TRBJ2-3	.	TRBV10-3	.	CAISDQGGVTGTQYF	TGTGCCATCAGTGATCAAGGGGGGGTCACAGGTACGCAGTATTTT
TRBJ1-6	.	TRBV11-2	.	CASSLVAGYNSPLHF	TGTGCCAGCAGCTTAGTCGCCGGATATAATTCACCCCTCCACTTT
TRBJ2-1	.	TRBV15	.	CATSISPRPAEQFF	TGTGCCACCAGCATTAGCCCTAGACCCGCTGAGCAGTTCTTC
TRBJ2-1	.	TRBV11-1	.	CASSPLMGISYNEQFF	TGTGCCAGCAGCCCCCTGATGGGGATCTCCTACAATGAGCAGTTCTTC
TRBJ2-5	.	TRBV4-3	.	CASSQNLQETQYF	TGCGCCAGCAGCCAGAACCTCCAAGAGACCCAGTACTTC
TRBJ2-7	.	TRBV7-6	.	CASSPLGASSTSYEQYF	TGTGCCAGCAGCCCCTTAGGGGCTAGTTCTACCTCCTACGAGCAGTACTTC
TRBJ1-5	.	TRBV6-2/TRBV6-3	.	CASSYGARQPQHF	TGTGCCAGCAGTTATGGGGCACGTCAGCCCCAGCATTTT
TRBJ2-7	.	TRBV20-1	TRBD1	CSARPRGSSYEQYF	TGCAGTGCTAGACCCAGGGGGAGCTCCTACGAGCAGTACTTC
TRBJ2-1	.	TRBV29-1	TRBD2	CSVDPSGVYNEQFF	TGCAGCGTTGATCCCAGCGGGGTTTACAATGAGCAGTTCTTC